What follows is one TCR beta chain and its context. This receptor's antigen is unknown. No qualities accompany the bases; no much larger clone lies one base away. These data are taken from a study of T cell responses to AZD1222 COVID-19 vaccine (dated by TCRdb to the early 2020s). General notes on the study: AZD1222 recipients whose second dose came at about 4 weeks and those whose second dose came at about 12 weeks were combined into one group, since spike-specific TCR depth and breadth did not differ between the two schedules. TCR sequencing covered more than 230 trial participants: 200 to 220 given two doses of AZD1222 and around 26 given two doses of MenACWY control vaccine. Enrollment into the trials was organized by age into subgroups of 18-55, 56-69 and 70-plus years, and those subgroups contained roughly 140, 27 and 60 TCR-sequenced participants, respectively. Study-wide conclusions, independent of this receptor: The 56-69-year group was small, and its depth increase did not reach significance, likely because of low power. Nearly half of unique spike-specific TCRs reportedly recognized epitopes outside regions mutated in the B.1.351 and B.1.1.7 variants. Spike-specific TCR breadth and depth rose significantly after two AZD1222 doses compared with day 0 and with MenACWY recipients. CD4 TCRs associated with the vaccine covered the entire spike protein, and the dominant responses were in regions 160-218 and 743-854. Most participants were white British and females outnumbered males, and the authors suggested that clonal diversity may have been underestimated. Because no samples from the day 14 peak response were available, repertoires could be characterized only after the peak T cell response. Conclusions about previously exposed vaccinees are limited, since just a handful of AZD1222 recipients were seropositive for SARS-CoV-2 at baseline.

From a lookup of the germline V gene (reference sequence), CDR1 and CDR2 are LGHDT and YNNKEL. V was cut back by 0 bases and J by 2 bases, leaving a gap of 11 bases between them. The CDR3, from cysteine to phenylalanine, totals 16 residues. The DNA shown is the 48-base CDR3, in frame from base 1. This specimen's time point label, per the study, means: baseline before first vaccination. Samples from vaccinated people were obtained from the UK trials COV001 and COV002, which included a single-blind randomized controlled phase 2/3 trial of AZD1222 (ChAdOx1 nCoV-19) in healthy adults. For TCRbeta chain sequencing, PBMC samples from trial participants were taken at day 0 and at day 28 after the second dose. The CDR3 regions of human TCRbeta chains were subjected to immunosequencing. As for the original processing: Repertoire TCRs were matched against a reference library of SARS-CoV-2-specific TCRs generated with the MIRA antigen-specificity platform. Breadth was defined as the fraction of unique TCRs that were SARS-CoV-2-associated, and depth was defined as the fraction of total T cells that were SARS-CoV-2-associated. Using the MIRA data, each spike-specific TCR was assigned both to the spike region to which the TCR was reactive and to a CD4 or CD8 class. Log10-transformed breadth and depth values were compared by one-way ANOVA with Sidak's multiple comparisons tests. The source is immuneACCESS, and TCRdb retained only in-frame sequences with V and J called. Part of the clones is not carried over; for the studies checked, unresolved V genes explain less than half of this, and the remainder is unexplained. V, J and clone size reflect that table, while D and trimming were determined from the DNA. The sample records around 78,000 clones, approximately 86% of which are singletons. The ten largest clonotypes hold 24% of the sample.

Recombination connected TRBV3-1 (or the pseudogene TRBV3-2) to TRBJ1-5, and perhaps TRBD1 as D gene, on 5 matching bases. This TCR came from an adult in good health. The sequencing here drew on peripheral blood, taken on day 0 of AZD1222 vaccination. The CDR3 reads CASSQEGEEGNQPQHF. The sequence in DNA is TGTGCCAGCAGCCAAGAGGGGGAGGAGGGCAATCAGCCCCAGCATTTT.